This T cell receptor beta chain was profiled in a study of blood T cell repertoires in COVID-19. About the study: Acute and convalescent COVID-19 samples came from the United States, Italy and Spain. T cells, B-cell-depleted T cells, or PBMCs supplied cDNA or gDNA.

The CDR3 is 15 residues long. Germline V lookup: CDR1 LGHNA, CDR2 YNFKEQ. V was shortened by 4 bases and J by 6 bases, with 17 bases between the two germline ends. Seattle cases were enrolled at active infection and followed longitudinally. Authors' analysis steps: From reference gene primer amplification, estimates of nucleated cell counts were derived. Profiling relied on immunoSEQ multiplex PCR, and the TCRdb table lists in-frame clones only, not all of them. V and J calls and clone size are as listed in that table; D and trimming were resolved from the DNA. This sample carries more than 200,000 clones, about nine tenths of them seen once, and the ten largest clones take roughly 2.7%.

The chain recombines TRBV4-2 with TRBJ2-3, with D possibly being TRBD2 (5 bases). The source is a man aged 30 to 45 with COVID-19, enrolled during active disease. Input material: peripheral blood. The CDR3 sequence: CASSPLTPPGDTQYF. The CDR3 bases are TGTGCCAGCAGCCCCTTGACTCCCCCGGGGGATACGCAGTATTTT.